Following are 13 T cell receptor beta chains from one sample sequenced in a study. MiXCR, applied by TCRdb to the 5' RACE reads, yields one record per CDR3 protein. The sample lists about 42,000 distinct CDR3 sequences, 22% seen once, with around 4% in the top ten. Cells sorted as Tregs were CD4+, CD25+ and CD127-/low. The sequencing sample was made of Tregs sorted from blood. The receptor source for this set is a female donor with breast cancer.

This clonotype has at least ten counts. The CDR3 DNA reads TGCAGCGTTGAACGGGGAAGTGGCTACACCTTC. Translated, it gives CSVERGSGYTF. The rearrangement links TRBV29-1 to TRBJ1-2; no reliable D call. Germline V gene data show CDR1 as SQVTM and CDR2 as ANQGSEA. The length of the CDR3 is 11 residues. V lost 2 bases to trimming and J lost 7 bases, with 8 bases between them.

This clonotype was detected many times. The chain couples TRBV20-1 to TRBJ2-5; 9 positions agree with TRBD2. There are 18 residues in the CDR3. CDR1 and CDR2 (germline): DFQATT, SNEGSKA (reference sequence). V shed 6 bases, J shed 4 bases, and the junction held 21 bases outside the gene matches. Written as DNA, the CDR3 is TGCAGTGCCCGGACGACGGCTAGCGGGACCACTAGGCCAGAGACCCAGTACTTC. The encoded protein is CSARTTASGTTRPETQYF.

This clonotype was observed a handful of times. This chain links TRBV11-2 with TRBJ2-1, with a tentative D call TRBD2 (5 bases). Looked up from germline, CDR1 is SGHAT and CDR2 is FQNNGV. Between the trimmed V and J ends, which lost 3 bases and 0 bases, there was a span of 9 bases. The CDR3 contains 15 residues. Here the CDR3 reads CASSFRESSYNEQFF. The CDR3 nucleotides are TGTGCCAGCAGCTTTAGGGAGAGCTCCTACAATGAGCAGTTCTTC.

This clonotype was seen more than once but under ten times. The CDR3 coding sequence is TGTGCCAGCAGTTACGAGGGACTCGCCCAGTACTTC. This encodes CASSYEGLAQYF. V gene TRBV6-2 or TRBV6-3 combines with J gene TRBJ2-4; TRBD2 might be the D (6 bases). Trimming removed 2 bases at V and 13 bases at J, with 12 bases between. Germline V lookup: CDR1 MNHEY, CDR2 SVGEGT. The CDR3 has 12 amino acids.

This clonotype has just a few counts. The V call is TRBV5-1, the J call TRBJ2-1; 10 positions agree with TRBD2. The CDR3 sequence is 15 residues long. V shed 4 bases and J 6 bases; nucleotides not matched to a gene: 7. CDR1 and CDR2 from the germline V gene are SGHRS and YFSETQ. In DNA form, the CDR3 reads TGCGCCAGCAGCCCCGGGACTAGCGATCTCAATGAGCAGTTCTTC. Its translation is CASSPGTSDLNEQFF.

Regarding this clonotype: Since no conserved phenylalanine or tryptophan closes the CDR3, a read error is the likely cause. This chain joins TRBV20-1 and TRBJ2-5; 8 bases match TRBD1. Germline V CDR1 and CDR2: DFQATT, SNEGSKA (reference sequence). This CDR3 is built from 14 residues. V lost 0 bases, J lost 3 bases, and 3 bases stayed unmatched. The CDR3 nucleotides read TGCAGTGCTAGAGACACAGGGGGGAAAGAGACCCAGTACCTC. Amino acid sequence: CSARDTGGKETQYL.

In its sample, this clonotype was seen a few times. V and J are TRBV7-2 and TRBJ2-3, with no clear D. The V end lost 5 bases, the J end lost 5 bases, and 5 bases lay between the germline ends. Germline values: CDR1 SGHTA, CDR2 FQGNSA. The CDR3 sequence is 11 residues long. The CDR3 DNA reads as TGTGCCAGCAGCGACTTAGATACGCAGTATTTT. It codes for CASSDLDTQYF. Full variable domain (rest looked up from reference TRBV7-2 and TRBJ2-3): GAGVSQSPSNKVTEKGKDVELRCDPISGHTALYWYRQSLGQGLEFLIYFQGNSAPDKSGLPSDRFSAERTGGSVSTLTIQRTQQEDSAVYLCASSDLDTQYFGPGTRLTVL.

Of note for this clonotype: A much larger clone lies one base from this, so it may be a read error. This rearrangement joins TRBV4-1 to TRBJ2-7; 7 positions agree with TRBD2. This CDR3 is 14 amino acids long. Looked up from germline, CDR1 is MGHRA and CDR2 is YSYEKL. The CDR3 coding sequence is TGCGCCAGCAGCCAAGAAGTAGCGGGCTACGAGCGGTACTTC. Protein: CASSQEVAGYERYF.

On this clonotype itself: With a much larger clone just one base away, this may be a read error. V gene TRBV9 combines with J gene TRBJ1-2; D not resolved. The germline V gene has CDR1 SGDLS and CDR2 YYNGEE. The CDR3 runs 12 residues. V lost 3 bases, J lost 6 bases, and 9 bases lay in between. As DNA, the CDR3 is TGTGCCAGCAGCGCAGAAGGAAATGGCTACACCTTC. This sequence encodes CASSAEGNGYTF. The variable domain in full, completed from reference TRBV9 and TRBJ1-2, reads DSGVTQTPKHLITATGQRVTLRCSPRSGDLSVYWYQQSLDQGLQFLIQYYNGEERAKGNILERFSAQQFPDLHSELNLSSLELGDSALYFCASSAEGNGYTFGSGTRLTVV.

V gene TRBV7-3 combines with J gene TRBJ2-1, with D perhaps TRBD2 (6 bases). Germline values: CDR1 SGHTA, CDR2 FQGTGA. This CDR3 region has 11 residues. Trimming pared 5 bases from V and 9 bases from J, leaving 8 bases between. This CDR3 is CASSQGGEQFF. In DNA form, the CDR3 reads TGTGCCAGCAGCCAGGGAGGTGAGCAGTTCTTC.

This clonotype is deemed medium-sized. The V and J genes are TRBV7-8 and TRBJ2-7; 7 positions agree with TRBD2. The CDR3 is 15 amino acids. Germline CDR1 SGHVS, CDR2 FQNEAQ. V lost 2 bases to trimming and J lost 4 bases; unmatched junction nucleotides: 8. The CDR3, as DNA: TGTGCCAGCAGCTTACAGAGGGAGGGTAGTTACGAGCAGTACTTC. This sequence encodes CASSLQREGSYEQYF.

The chain employs TRBV5-4 and TRBJ1-2, with D perhaps TRBD1 (6 bases). This CDR3 comprises 14 residues. V dropped 0 bases and J dropped 4 bases, with 10 bases sitting between them. Germline V lookup: CDR1 SGHNT, CDR2 YYREEE (reference sequence). The CDR3 DNA sequence: TGTGCCAGCAGCTTGGGGACAGTGAGCTATGGCTACACCTTC. Translating gives CASSLGTVSYGYTF.

This clonotype was observed many times. The chain has TRBV5-6 and TRBJ2-5; D perhaps matches TRBD2 (6 bases). The ends were cut back, 0 bases at V and 1 base at J, with 13 bases in the middle. Germline CDR1 reads SGHDT; CDR2 reads YYEEEE. The CDR3 is 16 residues long. The CDR3 is CASSLESAGTQETQYF. The CDR3 coding sequence is TGTGCCAGCAGCTTGGAGAGCGCGGGGACCCAAGAGACCCAGTACTTC.